These 10 T cell receptor beta chains share one sample of origin, sequenced in a study of cytomegalovirus exposure and HLA in healthy donors. The study ran its PCR with 60 Vbeta and 13 Jbeta primers. Sequencing used immunoSEQ multiplex PCR; TCRdb keeps in-frame clones, though not all of them. Here the sample spans 150,000 or so clones, about 75% being singletons. The specimen sequenced was PBMCs. These receptors were collected from a woman in her 40s in good health and CMV-seropositive.

V usage is TRBV14 and J usage is TRBJ2-5; 7 positions match TRBD2. Germline CDR1 is SGHDN and CDR2 is FVKESK. The CDR3 consists of 13 residues. J gave up 4 bases and V 5 bases, and 4 bases lay outside the gene matches. This chain's CDR3 is CASSKLAGETQYF. CDR3 nucleotides: TGTGCCAGCAGCAAATTAGCGGGAGAGACCCAGTACTTC.

This chain connects TRBV7-8 to TRBJ2-1; no firm D call. V was shortened by 5 bases and J by 2 bases, with 7 bases between the two germline ends. The CDR3 covers 13 residues. Germline CDR1 reads SGHVS; CDR2 reads FQNEAQ. The CDR3 DNA follows: TGTGCCAGCAGCCTTAAGCCCTACAATGAGCAGTTCTTC. Protein sequence: CASSLKPYNEQFF. The full variable domain, its missing parts supplied by reference TRBV7-8 and TRBJ2-1, is GAGVSQSPRYKVAKRGQDVALRCDPISGHVSLFWYQQALGQGPEFLTYFQNEAQLDKSGLPSDRFFAERPEGSVSTLKIQRTQQEDSAVYLCASSLKPYNEQFFGPGTRLTVL.

J is TRBJ2-7 and V is TRBV5-6, with 9 bases fitting TRBD1. The germline V gene encodes CDR1 SGHDT and CDR2 YYEEEE. J lost 4 bases, V lost 6 bases, and 11 bases had no gene match. This CDR3 is 15 amino acids long. CDR3 bases: TGTGCCAGCACCCCCCGGGACAGGGTTGGATACGAGCAGTACTTC. Translation: CASTPRDRVGYEQYF.

The chain links TRBV7-9 to TRBJ2-7; D is perhaps TRBD2 (6 bases). The CDR3 is made up of 13 amino acids. Germline CDR1 is SEHNR and CDR2 is FQNEAQ (reference sequence). V was pared by 5 bases and J by 4 bases, with 12 bases between. The CDR3 loop is CASSLNREYEQYF. The CDR3 nucleotides are TGTGCCAGCAGCCTAAACCGGGAGTACGAGCAGTACTTC. Combining the CDR3 with reference TRBV7-9 and TRBJ2-7 gives the whole variable domain DTGVSQNPRHKITKRGQNVTFRCDPISEHNRLYWYRQTLGQGPEFLTYFQNEAQLEKSRLLSDRFSAERPKGSFSTLEIQRTEQGDSAMYLCASSLNREYEQYFGPGTRLTVT.

The chain employs TRBV7-6 and TRBJ2-5, with D perhaps matching TRBD1 (6 bases). Per the germline V gene, CDR1 is SGHVS and CDR2 is FNYEAQ. With 1 base removed from V and 5 bases from J, the gap between germline ends came to 11 bases. The CDR3 runs to 14 residues. CDR3 nucleotides: TGTGCCAGCAGCTTAGTCGGGACAAGCGAGACCCAGTACTTC. This translates into CASSLVGTSETQYF.

The chain joins TRBV28 to TRBJ2-1, with D possibly TRBD2 on 5 matching bases. Germline V gene lookup returns CDR1 MDHEN and CDR2 SYDVKM. V lost 5 bases and J 9 bases, leaving 17 bases between the germline ends. The CDR3 is 14 amino acids. This CDR3 reads CASSKTGRGGEQFF. DNA for the CDR3: TGTGCCAGCAGTAAAACCGGACGGGGTGGTGAGCAGTTCTTC.

The table lists this clone with a few counts. The junction departs from the called germline gene at one end, perhaps through a read error. V is TRBV6-5 and J is TRBJ2-1; 7 bases match TRBD1. Germline V CDR1 and CDR2: MNHEY, SVGAGI. The CDR3 is 15 residues long. Here the CDR3 DNA reads TGTGCCAGCAGTTTTGACAGGGCCTCTCTGCCACATGAGGTCTTC. Translation gives CASSFDRASLPHEVF.

This clone was found once. The V gene is TRBV10-3, the J gene TRBJ1-2; D gene uncertain. Looked up from germline, CDR1 is ENHRY and CDR2 is SYGVKD. The CDR3 contains 12 residues. The V and J ends lost 2 bases and 2 bases respectively, with 3 bases between them. The CDR3 spells CAISEGNYGYTF. In DNA, the CDR3 is TGTGCCATCAGTGAGGGCAACTATGGCTACACCTTC.

This clone appeared a single time. The CDR3 sequence: CASSADRRPRIADTQYF. The CDR3 DNA follows: TGTGCCAGCAGTGCAGACCGGAGGCCCCGTATTGCAGATACGCAGTATTTT. The chain joins TRBV6-1 to TRBJ2-3, with D possibly being TRBD2 (5 bases). Germline V gene data show CDR1 as MNHNS and CDR2 as SASEGT. Trimming shortened V by 4 bases and J by 4 bases, and 21 bases separated the two germline ends. This CDR3 spans 17 amino acids.

The chain couples TRBV18 to TRBJ1-3, with no clear D. Trimming removed 3 bases at V and 1 base at J, with 13 bases between. Per the germline V gene, CDR1 is KGHSH and CDR2 is LQKENI. The CDR3 runs to 16 residues. Written as DNA, the CDR3 is TGTGCCAGCTCACCGGGTAGACAAATTTCTGGAAACACCATATATTTT. Translation: CASSPGRQISGNTIYF.